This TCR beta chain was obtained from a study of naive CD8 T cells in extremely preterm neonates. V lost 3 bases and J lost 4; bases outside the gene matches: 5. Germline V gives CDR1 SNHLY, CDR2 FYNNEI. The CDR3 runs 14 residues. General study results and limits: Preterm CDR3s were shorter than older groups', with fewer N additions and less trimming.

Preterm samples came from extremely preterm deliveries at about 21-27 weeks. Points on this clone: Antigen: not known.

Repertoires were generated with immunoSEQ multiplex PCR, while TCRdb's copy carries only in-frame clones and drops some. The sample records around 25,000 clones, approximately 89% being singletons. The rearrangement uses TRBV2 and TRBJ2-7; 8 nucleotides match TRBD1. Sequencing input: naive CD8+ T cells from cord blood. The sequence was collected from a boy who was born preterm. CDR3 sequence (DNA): TGTGCCAGCAGTGAGGGACAGGTTTTTTACGAGCAGTACTTC. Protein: CASSEGQVFYEQYF. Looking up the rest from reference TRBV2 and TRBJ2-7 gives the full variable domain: EPEVTQTPSHQVTQMGQEVILRCVPISNHLYFYWYRQILGQKVEFLVSFYNNEISEKSEIFDDQFSVERPDGSNFTLKIRSTKLEDSAMYFCASSEGQVFYEQYFGPGTRLTVT.